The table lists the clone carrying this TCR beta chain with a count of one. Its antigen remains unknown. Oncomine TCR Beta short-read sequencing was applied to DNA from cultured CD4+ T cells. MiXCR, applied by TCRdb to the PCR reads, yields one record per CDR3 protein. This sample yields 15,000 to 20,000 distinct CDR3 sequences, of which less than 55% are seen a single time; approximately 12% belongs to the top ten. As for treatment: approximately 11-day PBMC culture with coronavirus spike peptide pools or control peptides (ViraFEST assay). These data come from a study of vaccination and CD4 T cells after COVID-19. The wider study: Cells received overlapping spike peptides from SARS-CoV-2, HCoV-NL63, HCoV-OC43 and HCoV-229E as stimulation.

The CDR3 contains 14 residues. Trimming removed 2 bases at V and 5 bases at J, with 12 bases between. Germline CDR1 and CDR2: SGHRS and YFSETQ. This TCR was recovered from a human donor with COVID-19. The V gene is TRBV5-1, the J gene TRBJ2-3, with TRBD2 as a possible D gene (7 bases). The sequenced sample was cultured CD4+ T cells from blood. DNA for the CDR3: TGCGCCAGCAGCTTAAAGGGGGGGAAAGATACGCAGTATTTT. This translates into CASSLKGGKDTQYF.